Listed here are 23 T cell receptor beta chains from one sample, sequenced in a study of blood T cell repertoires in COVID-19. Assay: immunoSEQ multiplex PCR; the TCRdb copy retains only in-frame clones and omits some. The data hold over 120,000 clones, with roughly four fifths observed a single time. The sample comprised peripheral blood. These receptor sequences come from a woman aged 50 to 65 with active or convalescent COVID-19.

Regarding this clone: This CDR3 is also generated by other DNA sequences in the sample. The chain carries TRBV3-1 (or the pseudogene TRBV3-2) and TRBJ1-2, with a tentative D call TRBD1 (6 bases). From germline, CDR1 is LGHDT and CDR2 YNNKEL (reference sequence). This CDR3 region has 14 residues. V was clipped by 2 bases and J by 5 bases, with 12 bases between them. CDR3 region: CASSQQGGGYGYTF. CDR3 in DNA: TGTGCCAGCAGCCAACAGGGAGGGGGTTATGGCTACACCTTC.

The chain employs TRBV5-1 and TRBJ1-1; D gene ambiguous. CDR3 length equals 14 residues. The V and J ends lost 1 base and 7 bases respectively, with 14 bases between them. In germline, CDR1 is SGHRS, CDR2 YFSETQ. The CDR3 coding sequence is TGCGCCAGCAGCTTGAACCAGGTCGGCCTTGAAGCTTTCTTT. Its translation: CASSLNQVGLEAFF.

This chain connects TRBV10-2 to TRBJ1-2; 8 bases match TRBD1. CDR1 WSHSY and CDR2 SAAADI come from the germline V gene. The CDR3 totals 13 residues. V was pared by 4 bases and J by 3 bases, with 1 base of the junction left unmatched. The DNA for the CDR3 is TGCGCCAGCAGTGCGACAGGGGACTATGGCTACACCTTC. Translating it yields CASSATGDYGYTF.

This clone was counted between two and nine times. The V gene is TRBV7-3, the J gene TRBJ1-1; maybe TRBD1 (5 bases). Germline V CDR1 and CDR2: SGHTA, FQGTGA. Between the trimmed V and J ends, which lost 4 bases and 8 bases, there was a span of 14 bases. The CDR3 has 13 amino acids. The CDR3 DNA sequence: TGTGCCAGCAGCTCATCACAGGAAAGAGAAGCTTTCTTT. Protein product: CASSSSQEREAFF.

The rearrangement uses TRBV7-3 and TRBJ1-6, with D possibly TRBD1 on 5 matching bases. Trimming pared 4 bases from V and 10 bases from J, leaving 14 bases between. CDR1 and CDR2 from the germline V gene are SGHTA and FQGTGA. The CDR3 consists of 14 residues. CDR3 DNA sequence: TGTGCCAGCAGCTCGGGGGGTCCGGGGTCACCCCTCCACTTT. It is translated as CASSSGGPGSPLHF.

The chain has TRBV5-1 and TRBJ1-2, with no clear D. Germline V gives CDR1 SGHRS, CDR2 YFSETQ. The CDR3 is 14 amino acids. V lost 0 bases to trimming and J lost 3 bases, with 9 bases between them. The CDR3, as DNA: TGCGCCAGCAGCTTGGACAGCCCGGACTATGGCTACACCTTC. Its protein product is CASSLDSPDYGYTF.

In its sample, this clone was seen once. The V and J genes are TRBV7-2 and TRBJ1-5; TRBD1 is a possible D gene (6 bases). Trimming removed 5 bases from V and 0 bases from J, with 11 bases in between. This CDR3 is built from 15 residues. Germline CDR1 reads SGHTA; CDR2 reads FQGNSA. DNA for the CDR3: TGTGCCAGCAGCCGGACAGCTTATAGCAATCAGCCCCAGCATTTT. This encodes CASSRTAYSNQPQHF.

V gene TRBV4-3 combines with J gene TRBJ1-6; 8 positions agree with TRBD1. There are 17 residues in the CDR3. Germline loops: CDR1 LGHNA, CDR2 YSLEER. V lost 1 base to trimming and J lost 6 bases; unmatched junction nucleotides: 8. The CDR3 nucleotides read TGCGCCAGCAGCCAAGGACTACGGACAGGGCCTAATTCACCCCTCCACTTT. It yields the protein CASSQGLRTGPNSPLHF.

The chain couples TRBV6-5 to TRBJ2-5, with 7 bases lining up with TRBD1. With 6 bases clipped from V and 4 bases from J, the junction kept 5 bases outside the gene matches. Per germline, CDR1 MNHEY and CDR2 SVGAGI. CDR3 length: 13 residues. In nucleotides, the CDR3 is TGTGCCAGCAGCGACAGGGCTCGAGAGACCCAGTACTTC. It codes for CASSDRARETQYF.

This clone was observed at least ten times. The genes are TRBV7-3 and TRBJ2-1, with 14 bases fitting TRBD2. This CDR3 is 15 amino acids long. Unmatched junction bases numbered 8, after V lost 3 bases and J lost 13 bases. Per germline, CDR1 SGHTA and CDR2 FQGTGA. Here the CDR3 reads CASSLTGLAGEEQFF. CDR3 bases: TGTGCCAGCAGCTTGACGGGACTAGCGGGAGAGGAACAGTTCTTC. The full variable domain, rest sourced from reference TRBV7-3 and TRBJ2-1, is GAGVSQTPSNKVTEKGKYVELRCDPISGHTALYWYRQSLGQGPEFLIYFQGTGAADDSGLPNDRFFAVRPEGSVSTLKIQRTERGDSAVYLCASSLTGLAGEEQFFGPGTRLTVL.

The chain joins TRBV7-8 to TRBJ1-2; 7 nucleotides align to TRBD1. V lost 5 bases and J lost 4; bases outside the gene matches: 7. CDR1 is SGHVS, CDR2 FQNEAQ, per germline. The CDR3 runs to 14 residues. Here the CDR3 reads CASSPGTVGYGYTF. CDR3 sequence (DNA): TGTGCCAGCAGCCCAGGGACAGTCGGCTATGGCTACACCTTC.

The CDR3: CASSKGPIWEAIYSNQPQHF. Here the CDR3 DNA reads TGTGCCAGCAGCAAGGGCCCCATATGGGAGGCGATATATAGCAATCAGCCCCAGCATTTT. The chain has TRBV21-1 and TRBJ1-5. TRBV21-1 is shown as a pseudogene. The CDR3 has 20 residues.

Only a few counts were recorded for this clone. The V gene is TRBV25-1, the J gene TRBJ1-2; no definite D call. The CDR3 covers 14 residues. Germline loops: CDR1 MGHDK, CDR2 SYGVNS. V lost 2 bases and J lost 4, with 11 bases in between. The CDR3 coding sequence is TGTGCCAGCAGTGAACGGGTCACCCCCTATGGCTACACCTTC. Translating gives CASSERVTPYGYTF.

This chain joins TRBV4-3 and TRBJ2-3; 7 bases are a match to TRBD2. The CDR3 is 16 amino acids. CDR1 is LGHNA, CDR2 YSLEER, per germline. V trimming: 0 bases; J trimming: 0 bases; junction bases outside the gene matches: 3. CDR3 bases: TGCGCCAGCAGCCAAGATCGGGGAGGGAGCACAGATACGCAGTATTTT. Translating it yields CASSQDRGGSTDTQYF.

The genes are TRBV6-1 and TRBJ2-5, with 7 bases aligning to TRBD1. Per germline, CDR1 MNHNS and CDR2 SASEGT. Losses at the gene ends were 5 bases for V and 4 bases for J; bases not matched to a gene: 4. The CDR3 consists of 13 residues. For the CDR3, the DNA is TGTGCCAGCAGTAGGACAGGTTTAGAGACCCAGTACTTC. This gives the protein CASSRTGLETQYF.

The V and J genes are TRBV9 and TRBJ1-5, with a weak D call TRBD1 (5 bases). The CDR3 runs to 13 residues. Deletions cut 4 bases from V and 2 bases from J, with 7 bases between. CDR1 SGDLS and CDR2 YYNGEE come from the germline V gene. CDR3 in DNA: TGTGCCAGCAGCAGGGGTGGCAATCAGCCCCAGCATTTT. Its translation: CASSRGGNQPQHF.

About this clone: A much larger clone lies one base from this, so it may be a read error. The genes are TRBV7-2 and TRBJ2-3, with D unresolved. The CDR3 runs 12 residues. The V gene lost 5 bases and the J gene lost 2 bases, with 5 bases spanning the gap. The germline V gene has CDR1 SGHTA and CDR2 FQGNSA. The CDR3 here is CASSIYTDTQYF. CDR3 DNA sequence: TGTGCCAGCAGCATCTACACAGATACGCAGTATTTT.

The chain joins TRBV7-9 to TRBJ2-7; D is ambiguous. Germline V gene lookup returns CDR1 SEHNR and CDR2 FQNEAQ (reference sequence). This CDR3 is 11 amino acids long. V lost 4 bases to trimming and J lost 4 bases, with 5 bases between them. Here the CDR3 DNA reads TGTGCCAGCAGCTCGCGATACGAGCAGTACTTC. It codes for CASSSRYEQYF.

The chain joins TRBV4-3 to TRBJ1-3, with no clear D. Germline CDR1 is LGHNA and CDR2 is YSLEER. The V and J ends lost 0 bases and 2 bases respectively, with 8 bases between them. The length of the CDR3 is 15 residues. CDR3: CASSQDFRAGNTIYF. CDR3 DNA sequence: TGCGCCAGCAGCCAAGATTTTCGGGCTGGAAACACCATATATTTT.

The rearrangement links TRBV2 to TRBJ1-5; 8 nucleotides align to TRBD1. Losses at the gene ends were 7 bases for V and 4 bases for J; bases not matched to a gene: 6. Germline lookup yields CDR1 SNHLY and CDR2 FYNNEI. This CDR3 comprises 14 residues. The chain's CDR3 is CASTSRTGNQPQHF. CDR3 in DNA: TGTGCCAGCACCTCGCGGACAGGGAATCAGCCCCAGCATTTT.

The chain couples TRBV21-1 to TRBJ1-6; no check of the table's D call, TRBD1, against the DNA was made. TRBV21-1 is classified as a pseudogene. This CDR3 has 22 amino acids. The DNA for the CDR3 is TGTGCCAGCAGCTTCACGGTTCCCGGGCCCCGGAAACGACAGGGCTATAATTCACCCCTCCACTTT. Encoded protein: CASSFTVPGPRKRQGYNSPLHF.

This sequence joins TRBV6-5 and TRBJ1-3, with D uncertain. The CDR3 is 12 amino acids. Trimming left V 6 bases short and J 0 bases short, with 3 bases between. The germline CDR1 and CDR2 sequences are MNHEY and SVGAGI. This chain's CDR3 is CASSGSGNTIYF. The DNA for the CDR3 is TGTGCCAGCAGCGGCTCTGGAAACACCATATATTTT.

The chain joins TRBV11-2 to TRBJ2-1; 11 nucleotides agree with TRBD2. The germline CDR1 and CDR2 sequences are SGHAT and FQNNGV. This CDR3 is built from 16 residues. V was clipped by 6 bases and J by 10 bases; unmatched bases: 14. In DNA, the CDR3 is TGTGCCAGCAGACCAATAGCGGGGGGGCCGAAAGACGAGCAGTTCTTC. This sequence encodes CASRPIAGGPKDEQFF.